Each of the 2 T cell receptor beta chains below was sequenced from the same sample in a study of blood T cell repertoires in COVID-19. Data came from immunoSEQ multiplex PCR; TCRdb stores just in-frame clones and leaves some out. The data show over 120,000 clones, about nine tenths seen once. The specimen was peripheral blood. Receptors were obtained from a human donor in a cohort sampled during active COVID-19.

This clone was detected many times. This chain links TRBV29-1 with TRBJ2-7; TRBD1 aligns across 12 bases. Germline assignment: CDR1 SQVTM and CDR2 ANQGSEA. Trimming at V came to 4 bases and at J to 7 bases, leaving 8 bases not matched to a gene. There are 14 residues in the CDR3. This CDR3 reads CSVAWGQGAGEQYF. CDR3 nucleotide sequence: TGCAGCGTTGCGTGGGGACAGGGGGCAGGGGAGCAGTACTTC.

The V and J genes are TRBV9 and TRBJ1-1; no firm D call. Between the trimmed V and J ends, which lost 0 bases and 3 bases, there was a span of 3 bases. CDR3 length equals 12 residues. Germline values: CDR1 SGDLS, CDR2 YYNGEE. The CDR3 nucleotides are TGTGCCAGCAGCGTAGCGGACACTGAAGCTTTCTTT. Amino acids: CASSVADTEAFF.